This TCR beta chain was identified during a study of blood T cell repertoires in COVID-19. In the original workflow: The authors estimated nucleated cell counts from reference gene primer amplification. Libraries were prepared by immunoSEQ multiplex PCR; TCRdb keeps only in-frame clonotypes and omits some of them. The DNA gave D and trimming, while V, J and clone size come from that table. The sample lists 100,000 to 150,000 clones; 84% were seen once. The V gene's germline CDR1 is SGHTA and CDR2 FQGNSA. The CDR3 spans 15 residues. V was clipped by 5 bases and J by 1 base, with 14 bases between them. This TCR was recovered from a woman aged 25-40 years who had recovered from COVID-19. This chain links TRBV7-2 with TRBJ1-1; TRBD1 is a possible D gene (5 bases). The sample comprised peripheral blood. CDR3 DNA: TGTGCCAGCAGCCCCTCAGGGCAGGCGAACACTGAAGCTTTCTTT. Translating gives CASSPSGQANTEAFF.